This TCR beta chain came from a study of blood T cell repertoires in COVID-19. Study-level background: Material from acute and convalescent COVID-19 was sourced from the United States, Italy and Spain. Sources were T cells, B-cell-depleted T cells, or PBMCs; the material itself was cDNA or gDNA.

V gave up 6 bases and J gave up 4 bases; unmatched junction bases: 5. Per the germline V gene, CDR1 is MNHEY and CDR2 is SVGAGI. This CDR3 has 13 residues. Original data processing: Amplified reference gene primers provided the basis for estimating nucleated cell counts. The method was immunoSEQ multiplex PCR; TCRdb's version includes in-frame clones alone and lacks a portion of them. V and J calls and clone size are those listed in that table; D and trimming were worked out from the DNA. The sample lists 95,000 to 110,000 clones; 70% to 90% were seen once. The source is a woman aged 60 to 75 with acute or convalescent COVID-19. The specimen sequenced was peripheral blood. J is TRBJ1-2 and V is TRBV6-5; 7 nucleotides line up with TRBD1. The CDR3 reads CASRTGQVYGYTF. The CDR3, as DNA: TGTGCCAGCAGGACCGGACAGGTCTATGGCTACACCTTC.